This record looks at one T cell receptor (beta chain) sequence and its context. The authors carried out high-throughput sequencing of TCR beta. They applied it to CD8+ and CD4+ T cells obtained from blood. This sample was taken from a study of CD8 T cells in Susac syndrome. The trim removed 7 bases at V and 2 bases at J, leaving 5 bases unmatched. The CDR3 contains 13 residues. Germline V gives CDR1 SGHAT, CDR2 FQDESV (reference sequence). With random hexamers, 0.5 to 1 ug RNA was reverse transcribed. TCRdb passed the immunoSEQ multiplex PCR reads through MiXCR, listing each CDR3 protein once. The sample carries more than 150,000 distinct CDR3 sequences, approximately 95% recorded once.

Sequenced material: CD8+ T cells from PBMCs. The receptor was derived from a human donor with Susac syndrome. This sequence joins TRBV11-1 and TRBJ2-7; 7 bases are a match to TRBD1. The CDR3 is CASMDRFAYEQYF. The CDR3 region has the DNA TGTGCCAGCATGGACAGGTTCGCCTACGAGCAGTACTTC.